This TCR beta chain appears in the sequencing data of a study of T cell changes during pregnancy in multiple sclerosis. The method was immunoSEQ multiplex PCR; TCRdb's version includes in-frame clones alone and lacks a portion of them. The data show approximately 100,000 clones, with approximately 90% seen just once and roughly 2.3% held by the top ten. Trimming shortened V by 5 bases and J by 4 bases, and 17 bases separated the two germline ends. From germline, CDR1 is GTSNPN and CDR2 SVGIG (reference sequence). The CDR3 is 14 residues long. This clonotype was obtained from a female donor in good health, enrolled as a control in a pregnancy study. This specimen was peripheral blood, taken after pregnancy. The genes are TRBV30 and TRBJ1-1; D might be TRBD1 (6 bases). CDR3 DNA: TGTGCCTGGTGGGGGGGGGCCGGGGCCACTGAAGCTTTCTTT. This translates into CAWWGGAGATEAFF.